The 14 T cell receptor beta chains below come from one sample, sequenced in a study of shared clonotypes between healthy human individuals. Sequencing used immunoSEQ multiplex PCR; TCRdb keeps in-frame clones, though not all of them. Among around 690,000 clones listed, about nine tenths were seen once. Sequencing was carried out using memory CD8+ T cells from PBMCs. As for subset: CD45RO+ cells pooled with CCR7-negative TemRA cells. All receptors derive from a man between 18 and 35 years old in good health. Some clones in this sample may be carry-over from other donors' samples.

The V gene is TRBV19, the J gene TRBJ2-7; D perhaps matches TRBD2 (5 bases). The CDR3 length is 11 residues. The germline gives CDR1 LNHDA, CDR2 SQIVND (reference sequence). The V end was cut by 6 bases, the J end by 7 bases, with 10 bases between. CDR3 sequence: CASSPGVEQYF. The CDR3 coding sequence is TGTGCCAGTAGCCCCGGGGTGGAGCAGTACTTC.

The rearrangement joins TRBV27 to TRBJ1-1, with a weak D call TRBD1 (5 bases). V dropped 4 bases and J dropped 0 bases, with 18 bases sitting between them. The germline gives CDR1 MNHEY, CDR2 SMNVEV (reference sequence). This CDR3 region has 17 residues. Written as DNA, the CDR3 is TGTGCCAGCAGTTGGGACCTCTCCGCGTTTTTGAACACTGAAGCTTTCTTT. It encodes CASSWDLSAFLNTEAFF.

The CDR3 DNA reads as TGTGCCAGCAGCTTCGGGGGCACCGGGGAGCTGTTTTTT. Encoded protein: CASSFGGTGELFF. The gene calls are TRBV13 and TRBJ2-2; D may be TRBD2 (6 bases). Trimming removed 3 bases from V and 4 bases from J, with 6 bases in between. The CDR3 is 13 residues long. Germline CDR1 PRHDT, CDR2 FYEKMQ (reference sequence). The full variable domain, with the rest looked up from reference TRBV13 and TRBJ2-2, is AAGVIQSPRHLIKEKRETATLKCYPIPRHDTVYWYQQGPGQDPQFLISFYEKMQSDKGSIPDRFSAQQFSDYHSELNMSSLELGDSALYFCASSFGGTGELFFGEGSRLTVL.

Only a few counts were recorded for this clone. The rearrangement links TRBV6-6 to TRBJ2-7, with TRBD2 matching 11 bases. CDR1 MNHNY and CDR2 SVGAGI come from the germline V gene (reference sequence). CDR3 length: 16 residues. V lost 6 bases to trimming and J lost 7 bases; unmatched junction nucleotides: 14. The CDR3 DNA reads TGTGCCAGCAGGGACCGTACTAGCGGGAGTGAACCAGAGCAGTACTTC. This codes for CASRDRTSGSEPEQYF.

V is TRBV10-3 and J is TRBJ2-2; 7 bases are a match to TRBD1. The germline V gene encodes CDR1 ENHRY and CDR2 SYGVKD. The CDR3 loop spans 15 amino acids. With 4 bases clipped from V and 2 bases from J, the junction kept 4 bases outside the gene matches. As DNA, the CDR3 is TGTGCCATCAGTGGGGGACAGTTAAACACCGGGGAGCTGTTTTTT. As protein: CAISGGQLNTGELFF.

The V call is TRBV28, the J call TRBJ2-4; 14 bases line up with TRBD2. Germline CDR1 MDHEN, CDR2 SYDVKM. There are 17 residues in the CDR3. Trimming removed 4 bases from V and 2 bases from J; junction bases left unmatched: 4. The CDR3 sequence: CASSSGTSGRTKNIQYF. CDR3 sequence (DNA): TGTGCCAGCAGTTCAGGGACTAGCGGGAGAACCAAAAACATTCAGTACTTC.

V is TRBV19 and J is TRBJ1-1; D possibly corresponds to TRBD1 (6 bases). V lost 4 bases to trimming and J lost 0 bases, with 9 bases between them. Germline CDR1 reads LNHDA; CDR2 reads SQIVND (reference sequence). The CDR3 is 14 residues long. DNA for the CDR3: TGTGCCAGTAGTACTCCAGGGGTGAACACTGAAGCTTTCTTT. It codes for CASSTPGVNTEAFF. The full variable domain, rest sourced from reference TRBV19 and TRBJ1-1, is DGGITQSPKYLFRKEGQNVTLSCEQNLNHDAMYWYRQDPGQGLRLIYYSQIVNDFQKGDIAEGYSVSREKKESFPLTVTSAQKNPTAFYLCASSTPGVNTEAFFGQGTRLTVV.

The rearrangement uses TRBV29-1 and TRBJ1-1, with 7 positions matching TRBD1. The germline V gene encodes CDR1 SQVTM and CDR2 ANQGSEA. J lost 5 bases, V lost 5 bases, and 8 bases had no gene match. There are 13 residues in the CDR3. The CDR3 is CSVWTGTHTEAFF. The CDR3 DNA follows: TGCAGCGTTTGGACAGGTACACATACTGAAGCTTTCTTT.

This chain connects TRBV27 to TRBJ2-1, with 9 bases fitting TRBD2. The J segment lost 6 bases and the V segment lost 6 bases, leaving 12 bases of the junction unmatched. Germline loops: CDR1 MNHEY, CDR2 SMNVEV (reference sequence). The CDR3 has 16 residues. CDR3 in amino acids: CASSHGREGLGNEQFF. In DNA form, the CDR3 reads TGTGCCAGCAGCCACGGGCGGGAGGGCCTCGGCAATGAGCAGTTCTTC.

The chain has TRBV5-1 and TRBJ2-7; D possibly corresponds to TRBD2 (5 bases). Germline V CDR1 and CDR2: SGHRS, YFSETQ. The CDR3 covers 14 residues. V lost 4 bases and J 4 bases, leaving 15 bases between the germline ends. The DNA of the CDR3 is TGCGCCAGCAGCGCGGGCCCTGGGGAATACGAGCAGTACTTC. It is translated as CASSAGPGEYEQYF.

The chain carries TRBV9 and TRBJ2-2; TRBD2 aligns across 13 bases. V shed 3 bases and J 3 bases; nucleotides not matched to a gene: 8. In germline, CDR1 is SGDLS, CDR2 YYNGEE. The CDR3 consists of 18 residues. The CDR3 bases are TGTGCCAGCAGCGAACCACTAGCGGGAGGGCCTTACACCGGGGAGCTGTTTTTT. Protein product: CASSEPLAGGPYTGELFF.

The chain recombines TRBV7-2 with TRBJ2-1; D is perhaps TRBD1 (5 bases). The germline V gene has CDR1 SGHTA and CDR2 FQGNSA. The CDR3 totals 16 residues. V gave up 3 bases and J gave up 2 bases, with 14 bases separating them. The CDR3 DNA is TGTGCCAGCAGCTTGGGCCACCTAGGGGCCTACAATGAGCAGTTCTTC. Translated: CASSLGHLGAYNEQFF.

The chain employs TRBV11-2 and TRBJ1-5, with TRBD1 identical over 7 bases. This CDR3 comprises 16 residues. Germline lookup yields CDR1 SGHAT and CDR2 FQNNGV. The V segment lost 0 bases and the J segment 6 bases; nucleotides outside the gene matches: 8. The CDR3 DNA reads as TGTGCCAGCAGCTTAGATTACAGGGGCCCTTTTCAGCCCCAGCATTTT. This encodes CASSLDYRGPFQPQHF.

V usage is TRBV27 and J usage is TRBJ1-5; the match to TRBD1 covers 8 bases. Germline trimming cut 6 bases from V and 3 bases from J; bases unmatched to any gene: 7. CDR1 and CDR2 (germline): MNHEY, SMNVEV (reference sequence). CDR3 length: 15 amino acids. The CDR3 region is CASRPGQGSNQPQHF. In DNA, the CDR3 is TGTGCCAGCAGGCCTGGACAGGGCTCCAATCAGCCCCAGCATTTT.